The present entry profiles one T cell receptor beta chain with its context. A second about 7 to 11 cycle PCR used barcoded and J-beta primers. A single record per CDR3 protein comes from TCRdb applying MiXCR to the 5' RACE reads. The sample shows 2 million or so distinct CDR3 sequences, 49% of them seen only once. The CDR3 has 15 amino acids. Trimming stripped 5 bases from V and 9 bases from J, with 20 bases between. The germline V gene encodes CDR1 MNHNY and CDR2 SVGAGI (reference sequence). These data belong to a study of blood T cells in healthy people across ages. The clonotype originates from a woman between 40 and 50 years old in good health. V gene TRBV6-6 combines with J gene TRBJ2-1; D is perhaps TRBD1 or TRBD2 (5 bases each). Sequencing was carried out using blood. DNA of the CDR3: TGTGCCAGCAGTACCCATTTGGCAGGGACCTTTGAGCAGTTCTTC. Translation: CASSTHLAGTFEQFF.